Listed here is a single TCR beta chain. Profiled with immunoSEQ multiplex PCR; TCRdb holds only in-frame clones, not every one. Among about 180,000 clones listed, around 94% were seen once. This CDR3 is built from 13 residues. Germline CDR1 reads MGHRA; CDR2 reads YSYEKL. V dropped 1 base and J dropped 4 bases, with 7 bases sitting between them. The data belong to a study of control samples from healthy donors and cancer patients. The sequence was obtained from a man aged 25 to 45 in good health. The chain uses TRBV4-1 and TRBJ1-1; unclear D gene. Sequencing used blood. The CDR3 is CASSQGEGTEAFF. Written as DNA, the CDR3 is TGCGCCAGCAGCCAAGGGGAGGGCACTGAAGCTTTCTTT.